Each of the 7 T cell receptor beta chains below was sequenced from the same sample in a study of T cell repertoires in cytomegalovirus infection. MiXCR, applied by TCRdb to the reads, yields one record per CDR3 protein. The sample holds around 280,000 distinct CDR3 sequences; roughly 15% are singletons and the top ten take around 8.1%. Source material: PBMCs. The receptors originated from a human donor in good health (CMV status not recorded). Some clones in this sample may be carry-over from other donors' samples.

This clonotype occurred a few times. The CDR3 loop reads CASSSLLEPPYEQFF. The DNA for the CDR3 is TGTGCCAGCAGCTCGCTACTGGAACCTCCTTATGAGCAGTTCTTC. The rearrangement uses TRBV5-6 and TRBJ2-1; D gene uncertain. Trimming took off 3 bases at V and 8 bases at J, with 18 bases between the two ends. The CDR3 runs 15 residues. The germline V gene has CDR1 SGHDT and CDR2 YYEEEE.

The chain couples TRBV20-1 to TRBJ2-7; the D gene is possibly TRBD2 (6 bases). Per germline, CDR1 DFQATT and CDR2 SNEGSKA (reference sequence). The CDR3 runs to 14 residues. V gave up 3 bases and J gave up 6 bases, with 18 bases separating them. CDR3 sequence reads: CSARDRDFPLEQYF. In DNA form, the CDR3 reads TGCAGTGCTAGGGACCGGGACTTCCCCCTCGAGCAGTACTTC.

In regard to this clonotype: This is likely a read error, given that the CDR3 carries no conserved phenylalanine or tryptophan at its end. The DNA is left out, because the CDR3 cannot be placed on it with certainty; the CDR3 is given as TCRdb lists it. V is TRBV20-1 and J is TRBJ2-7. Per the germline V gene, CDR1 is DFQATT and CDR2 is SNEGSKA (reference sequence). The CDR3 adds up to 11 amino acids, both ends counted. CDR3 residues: CSAREGLRSAI.

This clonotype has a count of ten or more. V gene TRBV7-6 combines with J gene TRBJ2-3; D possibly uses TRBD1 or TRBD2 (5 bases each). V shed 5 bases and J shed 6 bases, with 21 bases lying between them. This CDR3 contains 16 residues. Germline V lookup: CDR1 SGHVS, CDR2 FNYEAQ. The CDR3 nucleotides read TGTGCCAGCAGCCTTAGCGCCGGGACCCGCGGGGATACGCAGTATTTT. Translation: CASSLSAGTRGDTQYF.

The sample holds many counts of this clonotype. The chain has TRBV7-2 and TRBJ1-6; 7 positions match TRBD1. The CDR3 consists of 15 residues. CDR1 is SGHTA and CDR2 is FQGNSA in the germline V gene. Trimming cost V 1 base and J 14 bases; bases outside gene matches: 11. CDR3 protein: CASSLGRQGGLALHF. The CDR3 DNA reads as TGTGCCAGCAGCTTAGGGAGACAGGGAGGGTTGGCCCTCCACTTT. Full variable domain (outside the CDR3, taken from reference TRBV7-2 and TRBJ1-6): GAGVSQSPSNKVTEKGKDVELRCDPISGHTALYWYRQSLGQGLEFLIYFQGNSAPDKSGLPSDRFSAERTGGSVSTLTIQRTQQEDSAVYLCASSLGRQGGLALHFGNGTRLTVT.

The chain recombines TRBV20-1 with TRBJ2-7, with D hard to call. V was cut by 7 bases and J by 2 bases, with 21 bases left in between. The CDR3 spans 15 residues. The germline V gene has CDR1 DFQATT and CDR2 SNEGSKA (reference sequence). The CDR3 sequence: CSVKRARWETYEQYF. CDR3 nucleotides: TGCAGTGTCAAACGGGCCCGATGGGAAACCTACGAGCAGTACTTC.

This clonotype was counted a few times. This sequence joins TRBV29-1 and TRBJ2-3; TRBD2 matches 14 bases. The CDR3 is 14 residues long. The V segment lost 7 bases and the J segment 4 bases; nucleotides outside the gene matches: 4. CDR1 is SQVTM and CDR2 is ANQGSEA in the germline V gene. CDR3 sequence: CSAMGLAGADTQYF. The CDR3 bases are TGCAGCGCCATGGGACTAGCGGGAGCAGATACGCAGTATTTT.